A single sample is the source of the 15 T cell receptor beta chains below, sequenced in a study of blood T cells in healthy people across ages. The use of a sample-barcoded 5' primer and a J-beta primer mix characterized a second PCR of roughly 6 to 11 cycles. In TCRdb, the 5' RACE reads were re-called with MiXCR into one record per CDR3 protein. The table lists fewer than 1,000,000 distinct CDR3 sequences, roughly 44% of them singletons. Sequenced sample: blood. These receptor sequences come from a man aged 55 to 70 in good health.

This clonotype was counted between two and nine times. The genes are TRBV4-2 and TRBJ1-2; possibly TRBD1 for D (6 bases). CDR1 and CDR2 (germline): LGHNA, YNFKEQ. The CDR3 is 22 amino acids. Trimming pared 7 bases from V and 1 base from J, leaving 37 bases between. The CDR3 sequence is CASNNPPGHLPGLKVFNYGYTF. As DNA, the CDR3 is TGTGCCAGCAACAACCCACCGGGACACCTGCCTGGCCTCAAAGTCTTTAACTATGGCTACACCTTC.

This clonotype came up a few times. The chain joins TRBV6-5 to TRBJ2-3; tentatively, D is TRBD1 or TRBD2 (6 bases each). Trimming took off 6 bases at V and 2 bases at J, with 15 bases between the two ends. Per germline, CDR1 MNHEY and CDR2 SVGAGI. The CDR3 has 15 residues. The CDR3 here is CASSLQGGNTDTQYF. The CDR3 coding sequence is TGTGCCAGCAGCCTCCAAGGGGGGAACACAGATACGCAGTATTTT.

This clonotype was recorded many times. The V gene is TRBV10-3, the J gene TRBJ2-7, with D unresolved. The CDR3 is made up of 14 amino acids. CDR1 is ENHRY and CDR2 is SYGVKD in the germline V gene. Trimming left V 0 bases short and J 3 bases short, with 9 bases between. The CDR3 protein is CAISESGLNYEQYF. Here the CDR3 DNA reads TGTGCCATCAGTGAGTCGGGCCTCAACTACGAGCAGTACTTC.

This clonotype occurred a few times. The rearrangement uses TRBV20-1 and TRBJ2-5; a possible D gene is TRBD1 (6 bases). V was pared by 5 bases and J by 12 bases, with 25 bases between. CDR1 is DFQATT, CDR2 SNEGSKA, per germline (reference sequence). This CDR3 is built from 14 residues. The CDR3 here is CSAPSTGPSRYKYF. The CDR3 region has the DNA TGCAGTGCTCCCTCCACAGGGCCGAGCAGGTACAAGTACTTC.

This clonotype was found a few times. The rearrangement joins TRBV12-3 or TRBV12-4 to TRBJ1-5; D might be TRBD1 (5 bases). CDR3 length: 16 amino acids. Between the trimmed V and J ends, which lost 0 bases and 4 bases, there was a span of 13 bases. The CDR3 spells CASSLARGPRNQPQHF. In DNA form, the CDR3 reads TGTGCCAGCAGTTTAGCGCGGGGACCTAGAAATCAGCCCCAGCATTTT.

The chain joins TRBV5-1 to TRBJ2-1; D perhaps matches TRBD1 (5 bases). The CDR3 has 14 residues. Per the germline V gene, CDR1 is SGHRS and CDR2 is YFSETQ. Trimming pared 1 base from V and 8 bases from J, leaving 13 bases between. CDR3 bases: TGCGCCAGCAGCTTGAATGTGGGGCTCGATGAGCAGTTCTTC. Residues: CASSLNVGLDEQFF. Looking up the rest from reference TRBV5-1 and TRBJ2-1 gives the full variable domain: KAGVTQTPRYLIKTRGQQVTLSCSPISGHRSVSWYQQTPGQGLQFLFEYFSETQRNKGNFPGRFSGRQFSNSRSEMNVSTLELGDSALYLCASSLNVGLDEQFFGPGTRLTVL.

This clonotype turned up a few times. This chain joins TRBV9 and TRBJ2-5; 13 nucleotides match TRBD2. Trimming cost V 4 bases and J 1 base; bases outside gene matches: 7. CDR1 and CDR2 (germline): SGDLS, YYNGEE. The CDR3 is 17 amino acids. The CDR3 DNA is TGTGCCAGCAGCTTATCGACTAGCGGGGGGCCCCAAGAGACCCAGTACTTC. It translates to CASSLSTSGGPQETQYF.

V usage is TRBV5-6 and J usage is TRBJ1-1; TRBD1 matches at 7 bases. The CDR3 length is 21 residues. The germline gives CDR1 SGHDT, CDR2 YYEEEE. The V and J ends lost 4 bases and 0 bases, in that order; junction bases with no gene match: 24. CDR3 residues: CASSRRPQWMTGCNVNTEAFF. CDR3 bases: TGTGCCAGCAGCCGTAGACCACAGTGGATGACAGGGTGTAATGTGAACACTGAAGCTTTCTTT.

The chain is built from TRBV7-3 and TRBJ1-1; D is unclear. CDR3 length equals 14 residues. V lost 0 bases and J lost 4, with 9 bases in between. CDR1 is SGHTA, CDR2 FQGTGA, per germline. The CDR3: CASSLTERATEAFF. The CDR3 DNA follows: TGTGCCAGCAGCTTAACAGAGAGAGCCACTGAAGCTTTCTTT.

Regarding this clonotype: At one end the junction does not follow the germline gene, possibly because of a read error. V gene TRBV5-6 combines with J gene TRBJ1-5, with 7 nucleotides matching TRBD1. Germline V CDR1 and CDR2: SGHDT, YYEEEE. The CDR3 runs to 14 residues. Here the CDR3 DNA reads TGTGCCGGCAGTGATGGACAGGCCGGTCAGCCCCAGCATTTT. This encodes CAGSDGQAGQPQHF. The entire variable domain, with the rest obtained from reference TRBV5-6 and TRBJ1-5, is as follows: DAGVTQSPTHLIKTRGQQVTLRCSPKSGHDTVSWYQQALGQGPQFIFQYYEEEERQRGNFPDRFSGHQFPNYSSELNVNALLLGDSALYLCAGSDGQAGQPQHFGDGTRLSIL.

This clonotype was seen more than once but under ten times. The junction differs from germline at one of its ends, possibly a read error. The chain combines TRBV7-2 with TRBJ2-3, with 14 bases aligning to TRBD2. Germline lookup yields CDR1 SGHTA and CDR2 FQGNSA. The CDR3 is 17 amino acids. For the CDR3, the DNA is TGTGCCAGCAGCCTAGCGGGGACTAGCGGGGGTCCAGATACGCAGTATTTT. Translating gives CASSLAGTSGGPDTQYF.

This clonotype was counted only a few times. The chain combines TRBV7-2 with TRBJ2-6, with D possibly TRBD1 on 6 matching bases. Trimming removed 5 bases from V and 0 bases from J, with 11 bases in between. This CDR3 region has 16 residues. Germline V lookup: CDR1 SGHTA, CDR2 FQGNSA. For the CDR3, the DNA is TGTGCCAGCAGCATATCGGACAGCTCTGGGGCCAACGTCCTGACTTTC. It is translated as CASSISDSSGANVLTF. Full variable domain (missing parts from reference TRBV7-2 and TRBJ2-6): GAGVSQSPSNKVTEKGKDVELRCDPISGHTALYWYRQSLGQGLEFLIYFQGNSAPDKSGLPSDRFSAERTGGSVSTLTIQRTQQEDSAVYLCASSISDSSGANVLTFGAGSRLTVL.

V is TRBV4-1 and J is TRBJ1-4, with a weak D call TRBD1 (6 bases). Germline values: CDR1 MGHRA, CDR2 YSYEKL. The length of the CDR3 is 15 residues. Trimming took off 2 bases at V and 5 bases at J, with 12 bases between the two ends. For the CDR3, the DNA is TGCGCCAGCAGCCAAACAGGGAGCCTAAATGAAAAACTGTTTTTT. Translation gives CASSQTGSLNEKLFF.

CDR3 DNA: TGCGCCAGCAGCCAAGAGAAGTACACTCAGCCCCAGCATTTT. Translating gives CASSQEKYTQPQHF. This chain joins TRBV4-3 and TRBJ1-5; D is undetermined. Germline CDR1 LGHNA, CDR2 YSLEER. This CDR3 region has 14 residues. The ends were cut back, 0 bases at V and 6 bases at J, with 9 bases in the middle.

This clonotype was seen just once. This rearrangement joins TRBV5-1 to TRBJ2-5; 8 positions agree with TRBD2. After removal of 0 bases from V and 4 bases from J, the junction contained 5 bases not matched to a gene. Germline V gene data show CDR1 as SGHRS and CDR2 as YFSETQ. The CDR3 is 15 amino acids. DNA of the CDR3: TGCGCCAGCAGCTTGGACCGGGAGGGCCTAGAGACCCAGTACTTC. Protein product: CASSLDREGLETQYF.